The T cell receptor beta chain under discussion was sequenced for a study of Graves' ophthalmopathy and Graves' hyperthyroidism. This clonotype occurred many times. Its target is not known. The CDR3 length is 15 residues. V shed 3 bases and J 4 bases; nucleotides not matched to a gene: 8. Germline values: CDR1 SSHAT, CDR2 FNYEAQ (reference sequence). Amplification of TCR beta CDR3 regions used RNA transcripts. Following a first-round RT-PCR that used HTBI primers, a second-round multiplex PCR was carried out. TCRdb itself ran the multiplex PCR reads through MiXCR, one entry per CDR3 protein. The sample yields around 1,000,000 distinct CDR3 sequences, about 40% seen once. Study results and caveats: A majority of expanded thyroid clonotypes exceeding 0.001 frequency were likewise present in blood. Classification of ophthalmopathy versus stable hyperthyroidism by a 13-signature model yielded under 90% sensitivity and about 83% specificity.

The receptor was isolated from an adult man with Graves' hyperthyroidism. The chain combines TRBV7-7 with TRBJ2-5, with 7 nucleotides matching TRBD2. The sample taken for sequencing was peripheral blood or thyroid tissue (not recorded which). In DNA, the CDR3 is TGTGCCAGCAGCTTTGCTATGGGGAGGGGAGAGACCCAGTACTTC. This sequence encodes CASSFAMGRGETQYF. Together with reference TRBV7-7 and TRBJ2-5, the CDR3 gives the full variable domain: GAGVSQSPRYKVTKRGQDVTLRCDPISSHATLYWYQQALGQGPEFLTYFNYEAQPDKSGLPSDRFSAERPEGSISTLTIQRTEQRDSAMYRCASSFAMGRGETQYFGPGTRLLVL.